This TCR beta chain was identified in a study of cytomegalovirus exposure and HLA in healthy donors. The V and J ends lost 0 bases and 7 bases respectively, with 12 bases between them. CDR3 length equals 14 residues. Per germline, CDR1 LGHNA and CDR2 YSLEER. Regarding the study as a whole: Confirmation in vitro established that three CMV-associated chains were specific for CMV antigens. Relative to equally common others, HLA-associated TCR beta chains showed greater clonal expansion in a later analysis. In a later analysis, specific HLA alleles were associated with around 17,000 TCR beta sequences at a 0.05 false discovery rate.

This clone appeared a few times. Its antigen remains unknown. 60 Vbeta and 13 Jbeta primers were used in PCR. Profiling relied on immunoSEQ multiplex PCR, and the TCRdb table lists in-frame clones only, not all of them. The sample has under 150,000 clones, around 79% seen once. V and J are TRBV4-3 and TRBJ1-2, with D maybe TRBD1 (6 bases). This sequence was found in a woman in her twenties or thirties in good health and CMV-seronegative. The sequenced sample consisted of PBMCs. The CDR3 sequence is CASSQDSRGGGYTF. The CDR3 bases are TGCGCCAGCAGCCAAGATTCCAGGGGTGGTGGCTACACCTTC.